This TCR beta chain was recorded in a study of T cell repertoires in cytomegalovirus infection. About the study: Public TCR beta signatures provided an indication of both CMV infection and a matching HLA type.

This clonotype showed up just a few times. Its target is unknown. The CDR3 is 14 residues long. Germline CDR1 and CDR2: SEHNR and FQNEAQ (reference sequence). The V segment lost 6 bases and the J segment 6 bases; nucleotides outside the gene matches: 6. TCRdb fed the reads into MiXCR, producing one record per CDR3 protein. The sample carries 100,000 or so distinct CDR3 sequences, approximately 30% recorded once. The study, taken as a whole, reports: CMV carriers with the relevant HLA were identified by cumulative public TCR beta family frequency. HLA-C-restricted CMV-specific TCR beta clonotypes prevailed in the ex vivo response.

The source of this sequence is a human donor in good health (CMV status not recorded). Some clones in this sample may be carry-over from other donors' samples. The sequenced sample was CD8+ T cells from cultured PBMCs, obtained from culture after CMV antigen stimulation. V is TRBV7-9 and J is TRBJ1-4; 8 bases are shared with TRBD1. Here the CDR3 DNA reads TGTGCCAGCAGACCACAGGGGGGGTATGAAAAACTGTTTTTT. Translating it yields CASRPQGGYEKLFF. Based on the CDR3 plus reference TRBV7-9 and TRBJ1-4, the full variable domain is DTGVSQNPRHKITKRGQNVTFRCDPISEHNRLYWYRQTLGQGPEFLTYFQNEAQLEKSRLLSDRFSAERPKGSFSTLEIQRTEQGDSAMYLCASRPQGGYEKLFFGSGTQLSVL.